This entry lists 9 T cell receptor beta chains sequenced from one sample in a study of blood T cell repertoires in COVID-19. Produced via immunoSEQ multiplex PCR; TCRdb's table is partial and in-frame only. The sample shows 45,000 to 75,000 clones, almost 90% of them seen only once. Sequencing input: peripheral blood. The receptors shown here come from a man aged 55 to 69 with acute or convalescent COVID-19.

The DNA for the CDR3 is TGTGCCAGCAGTGAAGGGAGACCGCCGAGCGAGCAGTACTTC. Protein: CASSEGRPPSEQYF. The rearrangement uses TRBV6-1 and TRBJ2-7; D remains unclear. Germline V lookup: CDR1 MNHNS, CDR2 SASEGT. V lost 1 base, J lost 6 bases, and 13 bases lay in between. The CDR3 contains 14 residues.

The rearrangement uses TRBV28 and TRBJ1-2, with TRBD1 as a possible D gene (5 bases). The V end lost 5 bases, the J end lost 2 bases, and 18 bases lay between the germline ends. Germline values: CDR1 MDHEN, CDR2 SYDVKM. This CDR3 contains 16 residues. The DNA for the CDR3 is TGTGCCAGCAGTACCCCCAGGGAGGGGCCGAACTATGGCTACACCTTC. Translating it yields CASSTPREGPNYGYTF.

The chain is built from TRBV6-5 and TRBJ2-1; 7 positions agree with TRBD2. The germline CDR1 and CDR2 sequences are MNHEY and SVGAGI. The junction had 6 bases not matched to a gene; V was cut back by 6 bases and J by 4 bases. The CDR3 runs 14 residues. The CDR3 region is CASSRGSLYNEQFF. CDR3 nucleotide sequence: TGTGCCAGCAGCCGCGGGAGCCTTTACAATGAGCAGTTCTTC.

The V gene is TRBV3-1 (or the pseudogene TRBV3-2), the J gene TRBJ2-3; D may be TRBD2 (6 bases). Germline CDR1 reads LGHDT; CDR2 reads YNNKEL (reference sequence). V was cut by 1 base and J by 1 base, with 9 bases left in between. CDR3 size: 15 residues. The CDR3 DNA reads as TGTGCCAGCAGCCAAGGGTCTAGCGGCACAGATACGCAGTATTTT. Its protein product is CASSQGSSGTDTQYF.

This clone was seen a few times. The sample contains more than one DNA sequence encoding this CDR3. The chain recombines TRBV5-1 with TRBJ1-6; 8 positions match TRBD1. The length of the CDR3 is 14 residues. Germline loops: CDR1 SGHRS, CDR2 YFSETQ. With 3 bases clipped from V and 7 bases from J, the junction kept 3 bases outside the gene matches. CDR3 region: CASSSGQGNSPLHF. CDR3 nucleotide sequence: TGCGCCAGCAGCTCCGGACAGGGAAATTCACCCCTCCACTTT.

The CDR3 spells CASSESRTGNSPLHF. CDR3 DNA sequence: TGTGCCAGCAGTGAAAGCAGGACAGGAAATTCACCCCTCCACTTT. The V gene is TRBV6-1, the J gene TRBJ1-6, with 7 bases identical to TRBD1. The ends lost 2 bases at V and 7 bases at J; junction bases unmatched: 5. The V gene's germline CDR1 is MNHNS and CDR2 SASEGT. This CDR3 comprises 15 residues.

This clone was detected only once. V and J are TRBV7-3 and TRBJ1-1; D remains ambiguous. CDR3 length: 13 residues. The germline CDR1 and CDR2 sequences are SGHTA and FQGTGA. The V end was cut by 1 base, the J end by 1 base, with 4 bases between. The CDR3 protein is CASSLRQNTEAFF. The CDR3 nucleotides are TGTGCCAGCAGCTTAAGGCAGAACACTGAAGCTTTCTTT. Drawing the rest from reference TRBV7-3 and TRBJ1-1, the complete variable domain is GAGVSQTPSNKVTEKGKYVELRCDPISGHTALYWYRQSLGQGPEFLIYFQGTGAADDSGLPNDRFFAVRPEGSVSTLKIQRTERGDSAVYLCASSLRQNTEAFFGQGTRLTVV.

CDR3 in DNA: TGTGCCAGCCTCGATGGGGGAGGCGAGCAGTACTTC. Translated, it gives CASLDGGGEQYF. The chain links TRBV2 to TRBJ2-7, with D perhaps matching TRBD2 (6 bases). V lost 8 bases and J 6 bases, leaving 14 bases between the germline ends. CDR3 size: 12 residues. From germline, CDR1 is SNHLY and CDR2 FYNNEI.

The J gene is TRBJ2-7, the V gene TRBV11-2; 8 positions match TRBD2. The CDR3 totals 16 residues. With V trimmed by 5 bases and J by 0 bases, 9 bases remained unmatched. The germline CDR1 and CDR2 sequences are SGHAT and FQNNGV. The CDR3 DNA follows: TGTGCCAGCAGCCGCCTGGGCGGGAGGACCTCCTACGAGCAGTACTTC. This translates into CASSRLGGRTSYEQYF. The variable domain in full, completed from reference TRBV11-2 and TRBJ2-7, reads EAGVAQSPRYKIIEKRQSVAFWCNPISGHATLYWYQQILGQGPKLLIQFQNNGVVDDSQLPKDRFSAERLKGVDSTLKIQPAKLEDSAVYLCASSRLGGRTSYEQYFGPGTRLTVT.